The 22 T cell receptor beta chains given below trace back to one sample, sequenced in a study of blood T cell repertoires in COVID-19. Assay: immunoSEQ multiplex PCR; the TCRdb copy retains only in-frame clones and omits some. The sample has roughly 80,000 clones; approximately 88% are singletons. The sequenced sample was peripheral blood. The receptor set was obtained from a woman aged 80 or over with acute or convalescent COVID-19.

The rearrangement uses TRBV2 and TRBJ1-5, with D perhaps TRBD1 (6 bases). Per germline, CDR1 SNHLY and CDR2 FYNNEI. There are 15 residues in the CDR3. V lost 5 bases and J lost 4, with 15 bases in between. CDR3 loop: CASSPDSGGNQPQHF. CDR3 DNA: TGTGCCAGCAGTCCGGACAGTGGCGGTAATCAGCCCCAGCATTTT.

The V gene is TRBV19, the J gene TRBJ1-2, with unresolved D. Germline CDR1 is LNHDA and CDR2 is SQIVND (reference sequence). CDR3 size: 12 residues. V gave up 6 bases and J gave up 7 bases, with 12 bases separating them. DNA of the CDR3: TGTGCCAGTAGGACTGACGGCGGTGGCTACACCTTC. Its protein is CASRTDGGGYTF.

This clone was counted a single time. The J gene is TRBJ2-1, the V gene TRBV18, with D uncertain. Trimming shortened V by 1 base and J by 1 base, and 11 bases separated the two germline ends. CDR1 is KGHSH and CDR2 is LQKENI in the germline V gene. The CDR3 sequence is 16 residues long. The CDR3 coding sequence is TGTGCCAGCTCACCACTCTCTCTCCCTTCCTACAATGAGCAGTTCTTC. Protein: CASSPLSLPSYNEQFF. Filled out from reference TRBV18 and TRBJ2-1, the complete variable domain reads NAGVMQNPRHLVRRRGQEARLRCSPMKGHSHVYWYRQLPEEGLKFMVYLQKENIIDESGMPKERFSAEFPKEGPSILRIQQVVRGDSAAYFCASSPLSLPSYNEQFFGPGTRLTVL.

The V call is TRBV6-2 or TRBV6-3, the J call TRBJ1-1, with 7 nucleotides matching TRBD1. V shed 6 bases and J 9 bases; nucleotides not matched to a gene: 7. The CDR3 consists of 12 residues. Germline values: CDR1 MNHEY, CDR2 SVGEGT. The CDR3 nucleotides read TGTGCCAGCAGCCCACCAGGGGGAAAAGCTTTCTTT. It yields the protein CASSPPGGKAFF.

This chain's CDR3 is CASSLAPGSGNTIYF. The CDR3 coding sequence is TGTGCCAGCAGCTTGGCCCCGGGGTCTGGAAACACCATATATTTT. The chain uses TRBV5-5 and TRBJ1-3; no firm D call. The CDR3 is 15 amino acids. Trimming removed 0 bases at V and 1 base at J, with 8 bases between. The V gene's germline CDR1 is SGHKS and CDR2 YYEKEE (reference sequence).

This clone was seen ten or more times. This chain connects TRBV2 to TRBJ1-1; TRBD1 matches 9 bases. This CDR3 has 15 residues. Germline V CDR1 and CDR2: SNHLY, FYNNEI. V lost 6 bases, J lost 3 bases, and 8 bases stayed unmatched. DNA for the CDR3: TGTGCCAGCAGACAGGGGGCGAGGTTTGACACTGAAGCTTTCTTT. It is translated as CASRQGARFDTEAFF.

This clone was seen once. The rearrangement uses TRBV6-6 and TRBJ2-2; no clear D. From germline, CDR1 is MNHNY and CDR2 SVGAGI (reference sequence). Trimming shortened V by 3 bases and J by 5 bases, and 7 bases separated the two germline ends. There are 13 residues in the CDR3. DNA of the CDR3: TGTGCCAGCAGTTATTCAGTTACCGGGGAGCTGTTTTTT. Protein: CASSYSVTGELFF.

The chain couples TRBV27 to TRBJ2-1; tentative D call: TRBD1 (6 bases). V lost 6 bases, J lost 1 base, and 22 bases lay in between. The CDR3 is 18 residues long. The germline CDR1 and CDR2 sequences are MNHEY and SMNVEV (reference sequence). The CDR3 spells CASRQTQGTYGSYNEQFF. CDR3 nucleotide sequence: TGTGCCAGCAGGCAGACGCAGGGGACATACGGGTCCTACAATGAGCAGTTCTTC.

This clone was seen once. The chain uses TRBV5-1 and TRBJ1-1, with TRBD1 matching 10 bases. The germline gives CDR1 SGHRS, CDR2 YFSETQ. J was trimmed by 0 bases and V by 3 bases; bases with no gene match: 8. The CDR3 sequence is 17 residues long. The CDR3 sequence: CASSWRPGTGVNTEAFF. The CDR3 DNA reads TGCGCCAGCAGCTGGCGTCCCGGGACAGGGGTGAACACTGAAGCTTTCTTT. The whole variable domain, remainder taken from reference TRBV5-1 and TRBJ1-1, is KAGVTQTPRYLIKTRGQQVTLSCSPISGHRSVSWYQQTPGQGLQFLFEYFSETQRNKGNFPGRFSGRQFSNSRSEMNVSTLELGDSALYLCASSWRPGTGVNTEAFFGQGTRLTVV.

This rearrangement joins TRBV2 to TRBJ2-1; 7 bases agree with TRBD2. Germline V gives CDR1 SNHLY, CDR2 FYNNEI. V was pared by 5 bases and J by 0 bases, with 4 bases of the junction left unmatched. The CDR3 spans 15 residues. CDR3 in amino acids: CASSRGGLSYNEQFF. The CDR3 bases are TGTGCCAGCAGTCGCGGGGGACTCTCCTACAATGAGCAGTTCTTC. Full variable domain (remainder filled in from reference TRBV2 and TRBJ2-1): EPEVTQTPSHQVTQMGQEVILRCVPISNHLYFYWYRQILGQKVEFLVSFYNNEISEKSEIFDDQFSVERPDGSNFTLKIRSTKLEDSAMYFCASSRGGLSYNEQFFGPGTRLTVL.

The chain combines TRBV19 with TRBJ2-7; TRBD2 aligns across 8 bases. The V gene's germline CDR1 is LNHDA and CDR2 SQIVND (reference sequence). J was trimmed by 6 bases and V by 6 bases; bases with no gene match: 10. This CDR3 comprises 14 residues. CDR3 in amino acids: CASSRAGVPSEQYF. CDR3 bases: TGTGCCAGTAGCAGAGCGGGAGTCCCGTCCGAGCAGTACTTC.

The rearrangement uses TRBV9 and TRBJ2-1; D ambiguous. Germline assignment: CDR1 SGDLS and CDR2 YYNGEE. The V end lost 0 bases, the J end lost 9 bases, and 13 bases lay between the germline ends. This CDR3 is 14 amino acids long. The CDR3 here is CASSVARFGGEQFF. Written as DNA, the CDR3 is TGTGCCAGCAGCGTAGCTAGATTTGGTGGTGAGCAGTTCTTC.

V gene TRBV7-2 combines with J gene TRBJ2-2; a weak D match, TRBD2 (6 bases). Germline V gene sequence: CDR1 SGHTA, CDR2 FQGNSA. The CDR3 has 16 residues. V dropped 7 bases and J dropped 1 base, with 16 bases sitting between them. DNA for the CDR3: TGTGCCAGCAACCCGATGGGAGGCTTGAACACCGGGGAGCTGTTTTTT. Its translation: CASNPMGGLNTGELFF.

This clone was observed a single time. This chain connects TRBV6-5 to TRBJ2-7, with 10 nucleotides matching TRBD1. Germline CDR1 MNHEY, CDR2 SVGAGI. CDR3 size: 12 residues. Trimming took 8 bases from V and 6 from J; bases not matched to a gene: 4. The CDR3 sequence: CASPGQGLEQYF. CDR3 in DNA: TGTGCCAGCCCGGGACAGGGGCTCGAGCAGTACTTC.

This chain connects TRBV7-9 to TRBJ2-7, with TRBD1 matching over 12 bases. The CDR3 has 15 amino acids. Germline CDR1 is SEHNR and CDR2 is FQNEAQ (reference sequence). The V gene end was trimmed by 1 base and the J gene end by 5 bases; junction bases not matched to a gene: 3. DNA for the CDR3: TGTGCCAGCAGCTTAGTAGGGACAGGGGGCGACGAGCAGTACTTC. Its translation: CASSLVGTGGDEQYF.

The V gene is TRBV7-2, the J gene TRBJ1-6, with a possible D match to TRBD1 (6 bases). This CDR3 is built from 15 residues. Trimming cost V 4 bases and J 5 bases, with 12 bases left between them. The germline V gene encodes CDR1 SGHTA and CDR2 FQGNSA. The CDR3 region is CASSSGRGNNSPLHF. DNA for the CDR3: TGTGCCAGCAGCTCTGGCAGGGGAAATAATTCACCCCTCCACTTT.

The rearrangement links TRBV9 to TRBJ1-3; D gene unclear. This CDR3 region has 15 residues. V lost 0 bases to trimming and J lost 4 bases, with 11 bases between them. Germline CDR1 reads SGDLS; CDR2 reads YYNGEE. The DNA for the CDR3 is TGTGCCAGCAGCGTAGAAGGCGGAAGGGGAAACACCATATATTTT. Translating it yields CASSVEGGRGNTIYF.

The chain joins TRBV6-5 to TRBJ2-3; D might be TRBD1 (6 bases). Germline V gene data show CDR1 as MNHEY and CDR2 as SVGAGI. V was cut by 0 bases and J by 2 bases, with 9 bases left in between. The CDR3 contains 15 residues. The CDR3 nucleotides read TGTGCCAGCAGTTACTCGTGGACAGACACAGATACGCAGTATTTT. It yields the protein CASSYSWTDTDTQYF.

This clone was observed once. The CDR3 sequence: CASVELAGGELFF. DNA of the CDR3: TGCGCCAGCGTGGAGCTCGCCGGGGGGGAGCTGTTTTTT. The chain recombines TRBV5-1 with TRBJ2-2; unclear D gene. Trimming removed 7 bases from V and 8 bases from J, with 15 bases in between. Germline CDR1 and CDR2: SGHRS and YFSETQ. CDR3 length: 13 residues.

The rearrangement uses TRBV6-2 or TRBV6-3 and TRBJ1-1; TRBD1 is a possible D gene (6 bases). V lost 2 bases to trimming and J lost 3 bases, with 7 bases between them. Germline CDR1 is MNHEY and CDR2 is SVGEGT. The CDR3 consists of 13 residues. DNA for the CDR3: TGTGCCAGCAGTTACAAGGGGGACACTGAAGCTTTCTTT. This encodes CASSYKGDTEAFF.

The V and J genes are TRBV27 and TRBJ2-2, with a possible D match to TRBD1 (7 bases). Looked up from germline, CDR1 is MNHEY and CDR2 is SMNVEV (reference sequence). The ends were cut back, 2 bases at V and 5 bases at J, with 12 bases in the middle. The CDR3 loop spans 15 amino acids. CDR3 region: CASSLKGAGTGELFF. CDR3 DNA sequence: TGTGCCAGCAGTTTAAAGGGGGCGGGGACCGGGGAGCTGTTTTTT.

The DNA for the CDR3 is TGTGCCAGTAGTATAGATAAAAGCGGGAGAGCCGAGCAGTACTTC. It is translated as CASSIDKSGRAEQYF. This chain joins TRBV19 and TRBJ2-7; 8 bases match TRBD2. The germline V gene encodes CDR1 LNHDA and CDR2 SQIVND (reference sequence). Losses at the gene ends were 0 bases for V and 6 bases for J; bases not matched to a gene: 7. CDR3 length: 15 residues.